Below are 27 T cell receptor beta chains sequenced from a single sample in a study of T cells in Graves' hyperthyroidism and ophthalmopathy. What was amplified from RNA transcripts were TCR beta CDR3 regions. In the first-round RT-PCR of the TCR CDR3, the HTBI primer set was used. TCRdb reprocessed the multiplex PCR reads via MiXCR and lists one record per CDR3 protein. The sample has more than 500,000 distinct CDR3 sequences; about 15% are singletons. Sequenced material: blood. These receptors came from a woman between 40 and 55 years old with Graves' hyperthyroidism.

This clonotype was seen many times. The chain is built from TRBV28 and TRBJ2-1; D is possibly TRBD1 or TRBD2 (5 bases each). V was shortened by 1 base and J by 9 bases, with 10 bases between the two germline ends. Germline V gene sequence: CDR1 MDHEN, CDR2 SYDVKM. The CDR3 is 13 residues long. The chain's CDR3 is CASSLSVGTEQFF. Written as DNA, the CDR3 is TGTGCCAGCAGTTTATCGGTAGGGACTGAGCAGTTCTTC.

This chain joins TRBV6-1 and TRBJ1-6; D call uncertain. Trimming pared 8 bases from V and 2 bases from J, leaving 10 bases between. The CDR3 is 14 residues long. The germline CDR1 and CDR2 sequences are MNHNS and SASEGT. DNA for the CDR3: TGTGCCAGCCGATGGCTGCCCTATAATTCACCCCTCCACTTT. Its translation: CASRWLPYNSPLHF.

The sample holds many counts of this clonotype. The chain carries TRBV18 and TRBJ2-1, with TRBD2 identical over 7 bases. The V gene's germline CDR1 is KGHSH and CDR2 LQKENI. CDR3 length: 17 residues. The ends lost 3 bases at V and 0 bases at J; junction bases unmatched: 8. CDR3 coding DNA: TGTGCCAGCTCACCCTCGCGGGGCGGGAGCTCCTACAATGAGCAGTTCTTC. Its protein product is CASSPSRGGSSYNEQFF.

This clonotype was detected ten times or more. This chain uses TRBV10-2 with TRBJ1-2; possibly TRBD1 for D (6 bases). The V gene's germline CDR1 is WSHSY and CDR2 SAAADI. The CDR3 spans 13 residues. Deletions cut 0 bases from V and 8 bases from J, with 10 bases between. The CDR3 sequence is CASSESGGLGYTF. DNA of the CDR3: TGCGCCAGCAGTGAGTCAGGGGGTTTAGGCTACACCTTC.

This clonotype was detected only a few times. This may arise from a read error, as a much more abundant clone is one base away. J is TRBJ2-7 and V is TRBV18; TRBD2 matches at 9 bases. Germline assignment: CDR1 KGHSH and CDR2 LQKENI. The CDR3 has 14 amino acids. CDR3 region: CASSPLAGTYEQHF. In nucleotides, the CDR3 is TGTGCCAGCTCACCGCTAGCGGGGACCTACGAGCAGCACTTC.

This clonotype has a handful of counts. This chain links TRBV19 with TRBJ1-4; 12 positions match TRBD1. The CDR3 spans 15 residues. J lost 7 bases, V lost 6 bases, and 6 bases had no gene match. In germline, CDR1 is LNHDA, CDR2 SQIVND (reference sequence). CDR3 in DNA: TGTGCCAGTAGCACCGGGACAGGGGGCTCTGAAAAACTGTTTTTT. It yields the protein CASSTGTGGSEKLFF. The entire variable domain, with the rest obtained from reference TRBV19 and TRBJ1-4, is as follows: DGGITQSPKYLFRKEGQNVTLSCEQNLNHDAMYWYRQDPGQGLRLIYYSQIVNDFQKGDIAEGYSVSREKKESFPLTVTSAQKNPTAFYLCASSTGTGGSEKLFFGSGTQLSVL.

V is TRBV20-1 and J is TRBJ2-4; possibly TRBD2 for D (5 bases). With 6 bases removed from V and 3 bases from J, the gap between germline ends came to 9 bases. Per the germline V gene, CDR1 is DFQATT and CDR2 is SNEGSKA (reference sequence). The CDR3 contains 12 residues. The CDR3 reads CSAAGDKNIQYF. CDR3 coding DNA: TGCAGTGCGGCCGGGGACAAAAACATTCAGTACTTC.

This clonotype was picked up many times. The chain's CDR3 is CASSQGETRSYGYTF. DNA for the CDR3: TGCGCCAGCAGCCAAGGGGAAACGAGGAGCTATGGCTACACCTTC. V usage is TRBV4-1 and J usage is TRBJ1-2; D call uncertain. Looked up from germline, CDR1 is MGHRA and CDR2 is YSYEKL. The CDR3 covers 15 residues. Trimming left V 1 base short and J 4 bases short, with 13 bases between.

This clonotype was recorded many times. The chain combines TRBV11-1 with TRBJ1-2; D is perhaps TRBD1 (5 bases). V was pared by 4 bases and J by 7 bases, with 19 bases between. CDR3 length: 15 amino acids. Germline values: CDR1 SGHAT, CDR2 FQDESV (reference sequence). The CDR3 sequence: CASSSTHGALGGYTF. CDR3 nucleotides: TGTGCCAGCAGCTCCACCCACGGGGCCCTGGGTGGCTACACCTTC.

The sample holds many counts of this clonotype. V usage is TRBV5-1 and J usage is TRBJ2-5, with D uncertain. Trimming took off 4 bases at V and 6 bases at J, with 10 bases between the two ends. From germline, CDR1 is SGHRS and CDR2 YFSETQ. The CDR3 consists of 12 residues. CDR3 protein: CASSEERKTQYF. The CDR3 DNA follows: TGCGCCAGCAGCGAGGAAAGGAAGACCCAGTACTTC.

The V gene is TRBV28, the J gene TRBJ1-2; TRBD1 matches at 7 bases. This CDR3 comprises 13 residues. Germline-derived CDR1 and CDR2 are MDHEN and SYDVKM. J gave up 8 bases and V 5 bases, and 8 bases lay outside the gene matches. The CDR3, as DNA: TGTGCCAGCAGTGCCAGGGGGAATTTGGGCTACACCTTC. Translation gives CASSARGNLGYTF.

This clonotype was counted at least ten times. The V call is TRBV28, the J call TRBJ1-3; D is unresolved. The CDR3 covers 15 residues. Germline-derived CDR1 and CDR2 are MDHEN and SYDVKM. V shed 2 bases and J shed 2 bases, with 10 bases lying between them. This chain's CDR3 is CASSLMAGPGNTIYF. CDR3 bases: TGTGCCAGCAGTTTAATGGCTGGGCCTGGAAACACCATATATTTT.

This clonotype has just a few counts. The genes are TRBV3-1 and TRBJ1-4; 8 nucleotides align to TRBD1. Germline assignment: CDR1 LGHDT and CDR2 YNNKEL (reference sequence). V lost 5 bases, J lost 6 bases, and 5 bases stayed unmatched. The CDR3 loop spans 14 amino acids. In DNA form, the CDR3 reads TGTGCCAGCAGCTTTGGACAGGGTGATGAAAAACTGTTTTTT. Its translation is CASSFGQGDEKLFF.

This clonotype was seen a few times. The chain couples TRBV6-5 to TRBJ2-5; possible D gene TRBD1, 6 bases. CDR3 length: 16 residues. Looked up from germline, CDR1 is MNHEY and CDR2 is SVGAGI. Trimming pared 0 bases from V and 1 base from J, leaving 12 bases between. CDR3 in DNA: TGTGCCAGCAGTTACTCGGTGGGGGCGTTCCAAGAGACCCAGTACTTC. Protein product: CASSYSVGAFQETQYF.

This clonotype was found many times. The chain is built from TRBV29-1 and TRBJ1-1, with D possibly matching TRBD1 (5 bases). With 2 bases removed from V and 9 bases from J, the gap between germline ends came to 16 bases. This CDR3 spans 13 amino acids. Germline CDR1 SQVTM, CDR2 ANQGSEA. The CDR3 DNA follows: TGCAGCGTTGAACCCGGGACCCTAGGGCAAGCTTTCTTT. It is translated as CSVEPGTLGQAFF. The whole variable domain, filled in from reference TRBV29-1 and TRBJ1-1, reads SAVISQKPSRDICQRGTSLTIQCQVDSQVTMMFWYRQQPGQSLTLIATANQGSEATYESGFVIDKFPISRPNLTFSTLTVSNMSPEDSSIYLCSVEPGTLGQAFFGQGTRLTVV.

This clonotype was picked up many times. This sequence joins TRBV5-1 and TRBJ2-2; D is undetermined. This CDR3 has 15 amino acids. With 0 bases removed from V and 3 bases from J, the gap between germline ends came to 9 bases. Germline CDR1 is SGHRS and CDR2 is YFSETQ. The CDR3 nucleotides read TGCGCCAGCAGCTTGGTAGGGCTGGACACCGGGGAGCTGTTTTTT. As protein: CASSLVGLDTGELFF.

This rearrangement joins TRBV6-1 to TRBJ2-7, with 10 bases lining up with TRBD1. The CDR3 runs to 14 residues. J gave up 9 bases and V 6 bases, and 11 bases lay outside the gene matches. Germline values: CDR1 MNHNS, CDR2 SASEGT. In nucleotides, the CDR3 is TGTGCCAGCAGGTCGGACAGGGGGACTCTACGGCAGTACTTC. Its translation: CASRSDRGTLRQYF.

The rearrangement uses TRBV20-1 and TRBJ2-1, with 8 bases fitting TRBD1. The V segment lost 1 base and the J segment 5 bases; nucleotides outside the gene matches: 7. The length of the CDR3 is 15 residues. CDR1 is DFQATT and CDR2 is SNEGSKA in the germline V gene (reference sequence). CDR3 amino acids: CSARVLQGAHNEQFF. CDR3 DNA: TGCAGTGCTAGAGTCCTCCAGGGGGCCCACAATGAGCAGTTCTTC.

This sequence joins TRBV29-1 and TRBJ2-3; D not resolved. This CDR3 is 13 amino acids long. V was cut by 0 bases and J by 9 bases, with 13 bases left in between. Germline CDR1 is SQVTM and CDR2 is ANQGSEA. The CDR3: CSVEEVNKGTQYF. CDR3 sequence (DNA): TGCAGCGTTGAAGAAGTTAACAAAGGGACGCAGTATTTT.

The chain combines TRBV10-3 with TRBJ1-5; D is unclear. Germline V CDR1 and CDR2: ENHRY, SYGVKD. CDR3 length: 14 residues. V dropped 4 bases and J dropped 1 base, with 8 bases sitting between them. The CDR3 sequence: CAISAGRSNQPQHF. CDR3 nucleotide sequence: TGTGCCATCAGTGCGGGAAGGAGCAATCAGCCCCAGCATTTT.

V gene TRBV19 combines with J gene TRBJ1-1; 9 positions match TRBD1. The germline CDR1 and CDR2 sequences are LNHDA and SQIVND (reference sequence). CDR3 length equals 15 residues. Trimming took 5 bases from V and 4 from J; bases not matched to a gene: 8. For the CDR3, the DNA is TGTGCCAGTAGTCGGACAGGGGAGAGCGGCACTGAAGCTTTCTTT. It translates to CASSRTGESGTEAFF.

In its sample, this clonotype was seen a few times. V and J are TRBV19 and TRBJ1-1; the D gene is possibly TRBD1 (5 bases). The V and J ends lost 7 bases and 6 bases respectively, with 12 bases between them. Germline CDR1 is LNHDA and CDR2 is SQIVND (reference sequence). The CDR3 totals 12 residues. The CDR3 DNA is TGTGCCAGTACCCAGGGTGGGGCTGAAGCTTTCTTT. Translating it yields CASTQGGAEAFF. Filled out from reference TRBV19 and TRBJ1-1, the complete variable domain reads DGGITQSPKYLFRKEGQNVTLSCEQNLNHDAMYWYRQDPGQGLRLIYYSQIVNDFQKGDIAEGYSVSREKKESFPLTVTSAQKNPTAFYLCASTQGGAEAFFGQGTRLTVV.

This clonotype was seen only a few times. V and J are TRBV6-2 or TRBV6-3 and TRBJ1-1, with 8 bases identical to TRBD1. Germline CDR1 is MNHEY and CDR2 is SVGEGT. The J segment lost 4 bases and the V segment lost 2 bases, leaving 12 bases of the junction unmatched. This CDR3 has 17 amino acids. The CDR3 region is CASSYGMKDRAFTEAFF. DNA of the CDR3: TGTGCCAGCAGTTACGGGATGAAGGACAGGGCGTTCACTGAAGCTTTCTTT.

This clonotype was found many times. The chain carries TRBV28 and TRBJ2-7, with D perhaps matching TRBD1 (6 bases). The CDR3 is made up of 14 amino acids. V was trimmed by 7 bases and J by 4 bases, leaving 17 bases between them. Germline V gene data show CDR1 as MDHEN and CDR2 as SYDVKM. The CDR3 nucleotides read TGTGCCAGCACCTCTTGGGGGCAAGGATACGAGCAGTACTTC. It specifies CASTSWGQGYEQYF.

This clonotype was detected a few times. The rearrangement uses TRBV28 and TRBJ2-2, with unresolved D. Per germline, CDR1 MDHEN and CDR2 SYDVKM. This CDR3 contains 17 residues. V lost 3 bases to trimming and J lost 1 base, with 15 bases between them. This CDR3 is CASSFVLLVENTGELFF. CDR3 bases: TGTGCCAGCAGTTTCGTTTTGCTAGTGGAGAACACCGGGGAGCTGTTTTTT. Combining the CDR3 with reference TRBV28 and TRBJ2-2 gives the whole variable domain DVKVTQSSRYLVKRTGEKVFLECVQDMDHENMFWYRQDPGLGLRLIYFSYDVKMKEKGDIPEGYSVSREKKERFSLILESASTNQTSMYLCASSFVLLVENTGELFFGEGSRLTVL.

This clonotype came up many times. CDR3 nucleotide sequence: TGCGCCAGCAGTTGGACAGGGGTCTGCACAGATACGCAGTATTTT. It specifies CASSWTGVCTDTQYF. V and J are TRBV10-1 and TRBJ2-3; 9 nucleotides agree with TRBD1. This CDR3 spans 15 amino acids. Germline V gene sequence: CDR1 WNHNN, CDR2 SYGVQD (reference sequence). Trimming cost V 5 bases and J 1 base; bases outside gene matches: 4.

The sample holds many counts of this clonotype. This chain links TRBV11-2 with TRBJ2-5, with D possibly being TRBD1 or TRBD2 (6 bases each). CDR1 is SGHAT, CDR2 FQNNGV, per germline. This CDR3 has 16 amino acids. Trimming removed 1 base from V and 4 bases from J, with 16 bases in between. The CDR3 DNA follows: TGTGCCAGCAGCTTAGTGGGGGGCAAGTTTCCAGAGACCCAGTACTTC. Translation gives CASSLVGGKFPETQYF.